Included here is one T cell receptor (beta chain) sequence, with context. Between the trimmed V and J ends, which lost 1 base and 8 bases, there was a span of 16 bases. Germline V gives CDR1 SGHRS, CDR2 YFSETQ. The CDR3 spans 15 residues. Measured with immunoSEQ multiplex PCR; TCRdb has only the in-frame clones, and not every one. In the table there are 180,000 or so clones, over 70% of which are singletons. The participants were between about 18 and 90 years old and came from under 25 US areas. This entry comes from a study of blood T cell repertoires in COVID-19. Turning to the study itself: The United States, Italy and Spain provided the acute and convalescent COVID-19 samples. Sources were T cells, B-cell-depleted T cells, or PBMCs; the material itself was cDNA or gDNA.

The chain links TRBV5-1 to TRBJ2-1, with TRBD2 as a possible D gene (5 bases). Sequencing used PBMCs or T cells enriched from blood (not recorded which). This TCR was sampled from a man in his fifties or sixties who had been exposed to COVID-19. CDR3 protein: CASSLSGSTRHEQFF. As DNA, the CDR3 is TGCGCCAGCAGCTTGAGCGGCAGTACCCGGCATGAGCAGTTCTTC. The entire variable domain, with the rest obtained from reference TRBV5-1 and TRBJ2-1, is as follows: KAGVTQTPRYLIKTRGQQVTLSCSPISGHRSVSWYQQTPGQGLQFLFEYFSETQRNKGNFPGRFSGRQFSNSRSEMNVSTLELGDSALYLCASSLSGSTRHEQFFGPGTRLTVL.